Each of the 12 T cell receptor beta chains below was sequenced from the same sample in a study of T cells in localized non-small cell lung cancer (dated by TCRdb to the early 2020s). The method behind the library was the immunoSEQ multiplex PCR assay. Imported from immuneACCESS, the table was reduced by TCRdb to in-frame sequences with V and J called. These copies leave out some clones; in studies compared against another copy, an unresolved V gene accounts for under half, and the cause of the remainder is not known. For this sample the table gives thousands of clones, of which roughly 24% were detected only once. Jointly, the top ten make up approximately 18% of the sample. Sequencing was performed on normal lung tissue next to the tumor, taken before any cancer treatment. Receptors were obtained from a male donor older than 55 with stage I lung adenocarcinoma.

This clone rates as large. This rearrangement joins TRBV6-8 to TRBJ2-7; D possibly corresponds to TRBD2 (5 bases). Deletions cut 6 bases from V and 3 bases from J, with 18 bases between. Germline CDR1 reads MNHGY; CDR2 reads SAAAGT. This CDR3 spans 15 amino acids. The CDR3 sequence: CASSLLDSFNYEQYF. CDR3 nucleotide sequence: TGTGCCAGCAGCTTACTGGACTCCTTTAACTACGAGCAGTACTTC.

The gene calls are TRBV30 and TRBJ1-1; D possibly corresponds to TRBD1 (6 bases). CDR3 length: 15 residues. V was trimmed by 5 bases and J by 2 bases, leaving 18 bases between them. The germline gives CDR1 GTSNPN, CDR2 SVGIG (reference sequence). The CDR3 sequence: CAWSNLQGGNTEAFF. DNA of the CDR3: TGTGCCTGGTCAAATTTACAGGGAGGCAACACTGAAGCTTTCTTT.

By share, this clone counts as large. The V gene is TRBV11-3, the J gene TRBJ1-1; possibly TRBD1 for D (6 bases). Trimming cost V 4 bases and J 2 bases, with 14 bases left between them. CDR1 and CDR2 from the germline V gene are SGHNT and YENEEA. The CDR3 contains 15 residues. For the CDR3, the DNA is TGTGCCAGCAGCTCGACACAGGGTGATAACACTGAAGCTTTCTTT. It encodes CASSSTQGDNTEAFF.

This clone was seen once. The genes are TRBV11-3 and TRBJ2-1; 11 bases align to TRBD2. The CDR3 length is 15 residues. The germline CDR1 and CDR2 sequences are SGHNT and YENEEA. V shed 2 bases and J 9 bases; nucleotides not matched to a gene: 6. The CDR3 protein is CASSLLAGGRGEQFF. CDR3 nucleotides: TGTGCCAGCAGCTTACTAGCGGGAGGAAGAGGTGAGCAGTTCTTC.

The rearrangement uses TRBV30 and TRBJ2-1, with no clear D. Germline CDR1 and CDR2: GTSNPN and SVGIG (reference sequence). This CDR3 has 14 residues. Trimming left V 7 bases short and J 3 bases short, with 16 bases between. CDR3 sequence (DNA): TGTGCCTTATCCTATTCCCAGATCTACAATGAGCAGTTCTTC. It specifies CALSYSQIYNEQFF.

This CDR3 reads CASTSSASEQPQHF. Written as DNA, the CDR3 is TGTGCCAGCACCAGTTCGGCTTCGGAGCAGCCCCAGCATTTT. The chain is built from TRBV7-6 and TRBJ1-5; D gene unclear. V lost 7 bases and J 7 bases, leaving 17 bases between the germline ends. Germline V gene lookup returns CDR1 SGHVS and CDR2 FNYEAQ. This CDR3 is built from 14 residues.

This clone was counted only a few times. This chain joins TRBV9 and TRBJ1-2; 8 bases are shared with TRBD1. V trimming: 5 bases; J trimming: 2 bases; junction bases outside the gene matches: 8. CDR3 length: 15 residues. Germline CDR1 SGDLS, CDR2 YYNGEE. CDR3 in DNA: TGTGCCAGCAGTGAACGTAACAGGGGGAACTATGGCTACACCTTC. Translated, it gives CASSERNRGNYGYTF. Full variable domain (rest looked up from reference TRBV9 and TRBJ1-2): DSGVTQTPKHLITATGQRVTLRCSPRSGDLSVYWYQQSLDQGLQFLIQYYNGEERAKGNILERFSAQQFPDLHSELNLSSLELGDSALYFCASSERNRGNYGYTFGSGTRLTVV.

Only a few counts were recorded for this clone. The genes are TRBV10-2 and TRBJ2-1; 8 nucleotides agree with TRBD2. V lost 5 bases, J lost 7 bases, and 10 bases stayed unmatched. The CDR3 runs 15 residues. Per germline, CDR1 WSHSY and CDR2 SAAADI. In DNA form, the CDR3 reads TGCGCCAGCAGTTATGCCAGCGGGAGTGAAAATGAGCAGTTCTTC. It encodes CASSYASGSENEQFF.

A few counts support this clone. The J gene is TRBJ2-2, the V gene TRBV6-8, with D maybe TRBD1 (5 bases). Germline CDR1 reads MNHGY; CDR2 reads SAAAGT. V was shortened by 4 bases and J by 6 bases, with 12 bases between the two germline ends. The CDR3 is made up of 14 amino acids. In nucleotides, the CDR3 is TGTGCCAGCAGTTTCAGGGATAATGCCGGGGAGCTGTTTTTT. Translating gives CASSFRDNAGELFF.

The chain has TRBV28 and TRBJ1-5; 9 bases fit TRBD1. J was trimmed by 2 bases and V by 2 bases; bases with no gene match: 7. Germline loops: CDR1 MDHEN, CDR2 SYDVKM. The CDR3 is 17 residues long. Here the CDR3 reads CASSLLPGQGRNQPQHF. As DNA, the CDR3 is TGTGCCAGCAGTTTACTCCCGGGACAGGGTCGCAATCAGCCCCAGCATTTT.

This clone was picked up a small number of times. The V and J genes are TRBV9 and TRBJ1-5; D is undetermined. Trimming removed 6 bases from V and 1 base from J, with 14 bases in between. Germline assignment: CDR1 SGDLS and CDR2 YYNGEE. The CDR3 contains 15 residues. CDR3 loop: CASILRLDSNQPQHF. In DNA, the CDR3 is TGTGCCAGCATCCTCCGTCTCGACAGCAATCAGCCCCAGCATTTT.

This clone was seen a few times. V gene TRBV19 combines with J gene TRBJ2-7; the D is unclear. Germline-derived CDR1 and CDR2 are LNHDA and SQIVND (reference sequence). The CDR3 has 15 residues. Trimming stripped 6 bases from V and 6 bases from J, with 21 bases between. The CDR3 sequence: CASRATDPNSGEQYF. The CDR3 bases are TGTGCCAGTAGAGCTACGGACCCCAACTCGGGCGAGCAGTACTTC.